What follows are 26 T cell receptor beta chains derived from one specimen sequenced in a study of metastatic and nonmetastatic thyroid tumors. Patients had received no treatment of any kind before thyroid surgery. TCRdb reprocessed the PCR reads via MiXCR. The sample lists 27,000 or so clones, over 12% occurring once. Sequenced: blood. These receptors were collected from a male donor with papillary thyroid cancer or a benign thyroid nodule (not recorded which). Some clones in this sample may be carry-over from other donors' samples.

Regarding this clone: One end of the junction fails to match germline, which may point to a read error. The genes are TRBV20-1 and TRBJ2-7; tentatively, D is TRBD2 (6 bases). Germline CDR1 is DFQATT and CDR2 is SNEGSKA (reference sequence). The CDR3 has 11 amino acids. The CDR3 DNA reads as TGCAGTTCTAGCGTCCCCCTCGAGCAGTACTTC. Protein sequence: CSSSVPLEQYF.

V and J are TRBV2 and TRBJ2-1; no reliable D call. Germline V CDR1 and CDR2: SNHLY, FYNNEI. V gave up 8 bases and J gave up 2 bases, with 19 bases separating them. CDR3 size: 16 residues. CDR3 nucleotides: TGTGCCAGCGGCGCATGTCAGTCCTGGACCTACAATGAGCAGTTCTTC. This sequence encodes CASGACQSWTYNEQFF.

This clone was recorded many times. This chain links TRBV5-5 with TRBJ1-1; D might be TRBD1 (6 bases). Trimming shortened V by 5 bases and J by 0 bases, and 8 bases separated the two germline ends. CDR1 and CDR2 (germline): SGHKS, YYEKEE (reference sequence). The CDR3 is 13 residues long. CDR3 in amino acids: CASSWTVNTEAFF. The CDR3 DNA is TGTGCCAGCAGTTGGACAGTGAACACTGAAGCTTTCTTT. The whole variable domain, remainder taken from reference TRBV5-5 and TRBJ1-1, is DAGVTQSPTHLIKTRGQQVTLRCSPISGHKSVSWYQQVLGQGPQFIFQYYEKEERGRGNFPDRFSARQFPNYSSELNVNALLLGDSALYLCASSWTVNTEAFFGQGTRLTVV.

This clone was counted many times. With a much larger clone just one base away, this may be a read error. The chain is built from TRBV7-3 and TRBJ2-7; TRBD1 agrees at 8 bases. Germline assignment: CDR1 SGHTA and CDR2 FQGTGA. V was clipped by 3 bases and J by 4 bases; unmatched bases: 5. CDR3 length: 14 residues. The DNA for the CDR3 is TGTGCCAGCAGCTTTGACAGGGGTAGGTACGAGCAGTACTTC. Its protein is CASSFDRGRYEQYF.

This clone was detected only a few times. This may come from a read error, since a much larger clone is one base off. V and J are TRBV29-1 and TRBJ2-3, with no clear D. The CDR3 is 10 amino acids. Germline V gene sequence: CDR1 SQVTM, CDR2 ANQGSEA. V was clipped by 5 bases and J by 5 bases, with 5 bases between them. In DNA, the CDR3 is TGCAGCGTTAAAGTAGATACGCAGTATTTT. Residues: CSVKVDTQYF.

This clone has at least ten counts. Within the sample, other DNA sequences also encode this same CDR3. The chain combines TRBV19 with TRBJ1-4; TRBD1 aligns across 8 bases. This CDR3 region has 13 residues. Germline CDR1 and CDR2: LNHDA and SQIVND (reference sequence). V dropped 5 bases and J dropped 10; count of bases not matched to a gene: 6. The CDR3 DNA follows: TGTGCCAGTAGTCCCCGGGACAGGTTAAAACTGTTTTTT. Protein: CASSPRDRLKLFF.

In its sample, this clone was seen many times. V is TRBV11-2 and J is TRBJ1-2; a possible D gene is TRBD1 (6 bases). This CDR3 contains 13 residues. V shed 1 base and J shed 7 bases, with 10 bases lying between them. Germline CDR1 SGHAT, CDR2 FQNNGV. The CDR3 bases are TGTGCCAGCAGCTTAGGGGGGGCAGGTGGCTACACCTTC. Amino acid sequence: CASSLGGAGGYTF.

This chain links TRBV7-6 with TRBJ1-1; D perhaps matches TRBD1 (5 bases). With 8 bases removed from V and 2 bases from J, the gap between germline ends came to 21 bases. This CDR3 spans 16 amino acids. Germline loops: CDR1 SGHVS, CDR2 FNYEAQ. The CDR3 DNA follows: TGTGCCAGCGGCGGAATCACCGGGACGCCAAACACTGAAGCTTTCTTT. Amino acid sequence: CASGGITGTPNTEAFF.

With regard to this clone: A junction end diverges from the germline sequence, so it may reflect a read error. The chain carries TRBV15 and TRBJ2-3; D perhaps matches TRBD2 (6 bases). The V gene's germline CDR1 is LNHNV and CDR2 YYDKDF (reference sequence). The CDR3 spans 15 residues. The CDR3, as DNA: TGTGCCACCAGCGGATTACGGGGGTACACATATACGCAGTATTTT. Encoded protein: CATSGLRGYTYTQYF.

This clone was counted ten times or more. The V gene is TRBV5-1, the J gene TRBJ2-7; D not resolved. The CDR3 is made up of 13 amino acids. Trimming cost V 0 bases and J 5 bases, with 9 bases left between them. Germline loops: CDR1 SGHRS, CDR2 YFSETQ. The CDR3 sequence is CASSLAAVNEQYF. The CDR3 coding sequence is TGCGCCAGCAGCTTGGCCGCGGTCAACGAGCAGTACTTC.

This clone was seen repeatedly, ten times or more. The chain links TRBV5-5 to TRBJ1-2; tentatively, D is TRBD1 (6 bases). The V and J ends lost 4 bases and 0 bases respectively, with 13 bases between them. The CDR3 length is 15 residues. The V gene's germline CDR1 is SGHKS and CDR2 YYEKEE (reference sequence). The CDR3, as DNA: TGTGCCAGCAGCCCGCAGGGGAGTCCTAACTATGGCTACACCTTC. It specifies CASSPQGSPNYGYTF. Using reference TRBV5-5 and TRBJ1-2 for the parts outside the CDR3, the full variable domain is DAGVTQSPTHLIKTRGQQVTLRCSPISGHKSVSWYQQVLGQGPQFIFQYYEKEERGRGNFPDRFSARQFPNYSSELNVNALLLGDSALYLCASSPQGSPNYGYTFGSGTRLTVV.

This clone was counted ten times or more. The gene calls are TRBV3-1 and TRBJ1-4; D remains ambiguous. CDR3 length: 17 residues. V was clipped by 0 bases and J by 0 bases, with 11 bases between them. Germline V gene lookup returns CDR1 LGHDT and CDR2 YNNKEL (reference sequence). CDR3 nucleotide sequence: TGTGCCAGCAGCCAAGATCTTATGGCTTCAACTAATGAAAAACTGTTTTTT. It codes for CASSQDLMASTNEKLFF. The variable domain in full, with the rest retrieved from reference TRBV3-1 and TRBJ1-4, is DTAVSQTPKYLVTQMGNDKSIKCEQNLGHDTMYWYKQDSKKFLKIMFSYNNKELIINETVPNRFSPKSPDKAHLNLHINSLELGDSAVYFCASSQDLMASTNEKLFFGSGTQLSVL.

This clone was recorded many times. V usage is TRBV7-2 and J usage is TRBJ2-3; the match to TRBD2 covers 13 bases. CDR3 length equals 18 residues. Losses at the gene ends were 3 bases for V and 2 bases for J; bases not matched to a gene: 8. Germline CDR1 reads SGHTA; CDR2 reads FQGNSA. CDR3 nucleotides: TGTGCCAGCAGCTTTCGGCGGGGACTAGCGGGATACACAGATACGCAGTATTTT. This codes for CASSFRRGLAGYTDTQYF.

This clone was counted only a few times. The genes are TRBV7-9 and TRBJ2-7; D call uncertain. The CDR3 contains 11 residues. Germline lookup yields CDR1 SEHNR and CDR2 FQNEAQ (reference sequence). With 7 bases removed from V and 3 bases from J, the gap between germline ends came to 7 bases. CDR3 DNA sequence: TGTGCCAGCAACTATGTCTACGAGCAGTACTTC. It yields the protein CASNYVYEQYF.

In its sample, this clone was seen many times. The chain couples TRBV3-1 to TRBJ1-2; TRBD1 matches at 7 bases. The V gene's germline CDR1 is LGHDT and CDR2 YNNKEL (reference sequence). The CDR3 sequence is 15 residues long. V was clipped by 2 bases and J by 8 bases; unmatched bases: 11. The CDR3 region is CASSQNPGRGGGYTF. DNA of the CDR3: TGTGCCAGCAGCCAAAACCCTGGCAGGGGGGGGGGCTACACCTTC.

This clone was detected ten times or more. The chain employs TRBV5-1 and TRBJ2-1; D gene ambiguous. From germline, CDR1 is SGHRS and CDR2 YFSETQ. Trimming took 4 bases from V and 5 from J, leaving 16 bases between them. This CDR3 region has 15 residues. This CDR3 reads CASSPNGQRDNEQFF. CDR3 DNA sequence: TGCGCCAGCAGCCCGAACGGGCAGAGAGACAATGAGCAGTTCTTC.

J is TRBJ2-2 and V is TRBV5-1, with a possible D match to TRBD2 (6 bases). CDR3 size: 16 residues. V lost 1 base and J lost 4, with 14 bases in between. The germline V gene has CDR1 SGHRS and CDR2 YFSETQ. The CDR3 coding sequence is TGCGCCAGCAGCTTGCAAGGGGCGCGGGGCACCGGGGAGCTGTTTTTT. Translation gives CASSLQGARGTGELFF. Filled out from reference TRBV5-1 and TRBJ2-2, the complete variable domain reads KAGVTQTPRYLIKTRGQQVTLSCSPISGHRSVSWYQQTPGQGLQFLFEYFSETQRNKGNFPGRFSGRQFSNSRSEMNVSTLELGDSALYLCASSLQGARGTGELFFGEGSRLTVL.

Many counts were recorded for this clone. The chain recombines TRBV12-3 or TRBV12-4 with TRBJ2-1; D possibly corresponds to TRBD2 (5 bases). This CDR3 contains 14 residues. V was shortened by 3 bases and J by 5 bases, with 11 bases between the two germline ends. As DNA, the CDR3 is TGTGCCAGCAGTTTTGTGGGAGAAAACAATGAGCAGTTCTTC. Translation gives CASSFVGENNEQFF.

This clone was counted many times. The chain has TRBV9 and TRBJ2-5, with 7 bases identical to TRBD1. CDR1 and CDR2 (germline): SGDLS, YYNGEE. Trimming took 5 bases from V and 2 from J; bases not matched to a gene: 9. The CDR3 sequence is 15 residues long. CDR3 sequence reads: CASSQTGTIQETQYF. CDR3 nucleotide sequence: TGTGCCAGCAGTCAGACAGGGACCATACAAGAGACCCAGTACTTC.

By share, this clone counts as medium-sized. The chain combines TRBV5-1 with TRBJ2-7; D remains unclear. Trimming left V 2 bases short and J 3 bases short, with 18 bases between. CDR1 is SGHRS, CDR2 YFSETQ, per germline. CDR3 size: 16 residues. In DNA form, the CDR3 reads TGCGCCAGCAGCTTCGAGCCCCAGCCCCAAAACTACGAGCAGTACTTC. Its protein product is CASSFEPQPQNYEQYF.

This clone occurred many times. V usage is TRBV5-4 and J usage is TRBJ2-2; TRBD1 is a possible D gene (6 bases). The V end was cut by 0 bases, the J end by 5 bases, with 17 bases between. CDR1 and CDR2 from the germline V gene are SGHNT and YYREEE (reference sequence). The length of the CDR3 is 17 residues. In nucleotides, the CDR3 is TGTGCCAGCAGCTTGGGGGCTTTGGGGGCCCGGACCGGGGAGCTGTTTTTT. Translated, it gives CASSLGALGARTGELFF. Filled out from reference TRBV5-4 and TRBJ2-2, the complete variable domain reads ETGVTQSPTHLIKTRGQQVTLRCSSQSGHNTVSWYQQALGQGPQFIFQYYREEENGRGNFPPRFSGLQFPNYSSELNVNALELDDSALYLCASSLGALGARTGELFFGEGSRLTVL.

The sample holds many counts of this clone. This chain joins TRBV28 and TRBJ1-5; D possibly corresponds to TRBD1 (5 bases). The V end lost 3 bases, the J end lost 9 bases, and 12 bases lay between the germline ends. Germline V gives CDR1 MDHEN, CDR2 SYDVKM. CDR3 length: 13 residues. CDR3 region: CASSFGARRPQHF. CDR3 DNA: TGTGCCAGCAGTTTTGGGGCTAGGAGGCCCCAGCATTTT.

Concerning this clone itself: A much larger clone lies one base from this, so it may be a read error. The same CDR3 is also encoded by other DNA sequences in this sample. This CDR3 reads CASTPPVSNGELFF. The CDR3 DNA reads TGTGCCAGCACCCCCCCAGTTTCTAACGGGGAGCTGTTTTTT. The chain is built from TRBV7-2 and TRBJ2-2; D is undetermined. This CDR3 spans 14 amino acids. Germline values: CDR1 SGHTA, CDR2 FQGNSA. The V and J ends lost 7 bases and 7 bases respectively, with 16 bases between them.

This clone was seen only a few times. Relative to the germline gene, one junction end is altered; a read error may explain this. The chain links TRBV12-3 or TRBV12-4 to TRBJ1-2; D is unresolved. The CDR3 has 12 residues. The CDR3 region is CACSSQVYGYTF. CDR3 DNA: TGTGCCTGCAGTTCTCAGGTCTATGGCTACACCTTC.

At least ten counts were recorded for this clone. The chain links TRBV11-2 to TRBJ2-1; no clear D gene. CDR3 length: 12 residues. Germline CDR1 is SGHAT and CDR2 is FQNNGV. V was clipped by 3 bases and J by 9 bases, with 9 bases between them. The CDR3 region has the DNA TGTGCCAGCAGCTTTAAAGACGCTGAGCAGTTCTTC. It is translated as CASSFKDAEQFF.

This clone was recorded a few times. The chain recombines TRBV6-1 with TRBJ1-2; 11 bases are a match to TRBD1. The CDR3 totals 15 residues. The J segment lost 7 bases and the V segment lost 6 bases, leaving 10 bases of the junction unmatched. The germline V gene has CDR1 MNHNS and CDR2 SASEGT. The CDR3, as DNA: TGTGCCAGCAGCCCCCAGGACAGGGGGCTTGGTGGCTACACCTTC. Amino acid sequence: CASSPQDRGLGGYTF.